A selection of T cell receptor beta chains follows, all from one sample in a study of blood T cells in healthy people across ages. MiXCR, run by TCRdb on the 5' RACE reads, gives a single entry per CDR3 protein. This table holds roughly 1,300,000 distinct CDR3 sequences, almost 60% found once. The source material was blood. The origin of the receptors is a man younger than 30 in good health. The CDR3 runs from the conserved cysteine through the conserved F or W. A D gene is named only where the DNA matches it firmly. Some rows have no size entry. The others give once, few or many, or a class for an expanded clone.

CDR3 length | J gene | clone size | V gene | D gene | CDR3 DNA | CDR3 protein
15 | TRBJ2-7 | NA | TRBV10-3 | TRBD1 | TGTGCCATCAGTCTGCTCCGGGACAGAGTCTACGAGCAGTACTTC | CAISLLRDRVYEQYF
15 | TRBJ2-3 | NA | TRBV20-1 | TRBD2 | TGCAGTGCTAGCGGACTAGCGGGATTTACAGATACGCAGTATTTT | CSASGLAGFTDTQYF
14 | TRBJ2-1 | few | TRBV6-5 | NA | TGTGCCAGCAGTTACTCTAGAAGCTACAATGAGCAGTTCTTC | CASSYSRSYNEQFF
17 | TRBJ2-3 | NA | TRBV4-1 | TRBD2 | TGCGCCAGCAGCCAAGAATGGACTAGCGGGAGCACAGATACGCAGTATTTT | CASSQEWTSGSTDTQYF
15 | TRBJ2-1 | few | TRBV12-3/TRBV12-4 | NA | TGTGCCAGCAGTTTGGGGAGGAACTCCTACAATGAGCAGTTCTTC | CASSLGRNSYNEQFF
13 | TRBJ2-7 | NA | TRBV5-5 | TRBD1 | TGTGCCAGCAGAGAAGGGACAGGCTCCGAGCAGTACTTC | CASREGTGSEQYF
15 | TRBJ2-5 | NA | TRBV6-2/TRBV6-3 | TRBD1 | TGTGCCAGCAGGGACGAAGGGACAGGACAAGAGACCCAGTACTTC | CASRDEGTGQETQYF
14 | TRBJ1-2 | NA | TRBV5-1 | TRBD1 | TGCGCCAGCAGACCCGGGACAGATGTCTATGGCTACACCTTC | CASRPGTDVYGYTF
16 | TRBJ2-3 | NA | TRBV27 | NA | TGTGCCAGCAGTCCCTACAGAGGGGATTACACAGATACGCAGTATTTT | CASSPYRGDYTDTQYF
18 | TRBJ2-1 | NA | TRBV3-1 | TRBD1 | TGTGCCAGCAGCCACCGAGTCGGGGGACAGGGGACCTACAATGAGCAGTTCTTC | CASSHRVGGQGTYNEQFF
16 | TRBJ2-7 | once | TRBV7-9 | TRBD2 | TGTGCCAGCAGCTTAGGTTCGCTAGCGGGAGGCCACGAGCAGTACTTC | CASSLGSLAGGHEQYF
17 | TRBJ2-4 | NA | TRBV14 | TRBD2 | TGTGCCAGCAGCCATGGGGGACTAGCGTTAGCCAAAAACATTCAGTACTTC | CASSHGGLALAKNIQYF
16 | TRBJ1-5 | NA | TRBV10-3 | NA | TGTGCCATCAGCGCCGGGCCTCCCGGGAATCATCAGCCCCAGCATTTT | CAISAGPPGNHQPQHF
15 | TRBJ2-2 | NA | TRBV5-1 | TRBD2 | TGCGCCAGCAGTCCCTTGGCGGGAGATCCCGGGGAGCTGTTTTTT | CASSPLAGDPGELFF
17 | TRBJ1-5 | NA | TRBV2 | NA | TGTGCCAGCAGTGAAACCCCGGGCACCATCAGCAATCAGCCCCAGCATTTT | CASSETPGTISNQPQHF
9 | TRBJ1-5 | NA | TRBV29-1 | NA | TGCAGCGTGACGGGGCCCCAGCATTTT | CSVTGPQHF
14 | TRBJ1-5 | NA | TRBV7-9 | NA | TGTGCCAGCAGCTCCACTAGGGACACCCAGGGGCAGCATTTT | CASSSTRDTQGQHF
17 | TRBJ2-1 | NA | TRBV27 | NA | TGTGCCAGCAGTTTATTTGCAGGGCCGAAGACACACAATGAGCAGTTCTTC | CASSLFAGPKTHNEQFF
14 | TRBJ2-5 | NA | TRBV12-3/TRBV12-4 | NA | TGTGCCAGCAGTTTCTCAGGCTCCACTCGGGAGCAGTACTTC | CASSFSGSTREQYF
14 | TRBJ2-5 | NA | TRBV6-5 | NA | TGTGCCAGCGGTTACTCGACCCGAGGGGAGACCCAGTACTTC | CASGYSTRGETQYF
15 | TRBJ2-1 | NA | TRBV7-9 | TRBD2 | TGTGCCAGCAGCTCGGGACTAGCGCCTTACAATGAGCAGTTCTTC | CASSSGLAPYNEQFF
15 | TRBJ2-7 | few | TRBV20-1 | NA | TGCAGTGCTAGAGATCTAGGAGGACACCCCTACGAGCAGTACTTC | CSARDLGGHPYEQYF
14 | TRBJ2-5 | NA | TRBV27 | TRBD2 | TGTGCCAGCACTAGCGGGGGGGCTATGGAGACCCAGTACTTC | CASTSGGAMETQYF
15 | TRBJ2-5 | few | TRBV28 | TRBD2 | TGTGCCAGCAGTTTGGCACTAGCGGGCCAAGAGACCCAGTACTTC | CASSLALAGQETQYF
16 | TRBJ1-1 | NA | TRBV29-1 | NA | TGCAGCGTCGTAGGGGTCTGGGGGAGGATGAACACTGAAGCTTTCTTT | CSVVGVWGRMNTEAFF
14 | TRBJ2-1 | NA | TRBV29-1 | TRBD2 | TGCAGCGTTGACGGCGGGAGTGTCTACAATGAGCAGTTCTTC | CSVDGGSVYNEQFF
14 | TRBJ2-7 | NA | TRBV20-1 | TRBD1 | TGCAGTGCTAGTAAAGGGACAGGAGGCCACGAGCAGTACTTC | CSASKGTGGHEQYF
13 | TRBJ2-5 | NA | TRBV20-1 | TRBD2 | TGCAGTGCCAGGGCTAGCGGGTGGGAGACCCAGTACTTC | CSARASGWETQYF
13 | TRBJ2-3 | few | TRBV29-1 | NA | TGCAGCGTTGTCTCGCGAGGGACAGATACGCAGTATTTT | CSVVSRGTDTQYF
13 | TRBJ1-2 | NA | TRBV29-1 | NA | TGCGAAATCCGGGCAGACCTTAACTATGGCTACACCTTC | CEIRADLNYGYTF
12 | TRBJ2-1 | NA | TRBV12-3/TRBV12-4 | NA | TGTGCCAGCAGCCCCGGACATAATGTTCAGTTCTTC | CASSPGHNVQFF
15 | TRBJ2-3 | few | TRBV6-6 | NA | TGTGCCAGCAGTTTGCAGGGGCAGGGGCTTAATACGCAGTATTTT | CASSLQGQGLNTQYF
15 | TRBJ2-5 | NA | TRBV6-6 | TRBD2 | TGTGCCAGCAGTAAGACTAGCGGGAGAGCGGAGACCCAGTACTTC | CASSKTSGRAETQYF
16 | TRBJ2-5 | NA | TRBV6-1 | TRBD2 | TGTGCCAGCTCCCTTCGCACTAGCGGGAGAAGAGAGACCCAGTACTTC | CASSLRTSGRRETQYF
15 | TRBJ2-3 | NA | TRBV6-5 | NA | TGTGCCAGCAGCCTCGCGGGCCCTGAGACAGATACGCAGTATTTT | CASSLAGPETDTQYF
13 | TRBJ1-1 | NA | TRBV6-5 | TRBD1 | TGTGCCAGCAAAGACAGCAGGGGGCCTGAAGCTTTCTTT | CASKDSRGPEAFF